These T cell receptor beta chains were read from a single sample in a study of cytomegalovirus exposure and HLA in healthy donors. TCRdb's copy holds only in-frame clones and misses some; the assay was immunoSEQ multiplex PCR. This sample has around 99,000 clones, with 69% found just once. Sequencing was done on a sample of PBMCs. All receptors come from a woman between 65 and 79 years old in good health and CMV-seropositive. CDR3s include the opening cysteine and the closing phenylalanine or tryptophan. A D gene is named only where the DNA matches it firmly. Clone sizes are given selectively: once, few, many, or a class where the clone is expanded.

d_call j_call clone_size v_call cdr3_aa cdr3_nt
TRBD1 TRBJ1-1 once TRBV2 CASSDLGGAGTEAFF TGTGCCAGCAGTGACCTAGGGGGCGCGGGCACTGAAGCTTTCTTT
TRBD1 TRBJ1-5 . TRBV6-5 CASSRSGTGDQPQHF TGTGCCAGCAGCAGATCCGGGACAGGGGATCAGCCCCAGCATTTT
. TRBJ2-2 once TRBV21-1 CASRVDRELFF TGTGCCAGCAGGGTGGACAGGGAGCTGTTTTTT
. TRBJ2-7 . TRBV7-2 CASSPRTASSYEQYF TGTGCCAGCAGCCCACGGACAGCGAGCTCCTACGAGCAGTACTTC
. TRBJ2-7 few TRBV11-2 CASSFSDGGLEQYF TGTGCCAGCAGCTTTAGTGACGGAGGGCTCGAGCAGTACTTC
TRBD1 TRBJ1-4 . TRBV9 CASSTRQGVNEKLFF TGTGCCAGCAGCACTCGACAGGGTGTAAATGAAAAACTGTTTTTT
TRBD2 TRBJ2-2 . TRBV7-2 CASSPRDERGGAGELFF TGTGCCAGCAGCCCCCGCGATGAGCGGGGGGGCGCCGGGGAGCTGTTTTTT
TRBD2 TRBJ2-5 . TRBV29-1 CSGGTSNQETQYF TGCAGCGGCGGGACTAGCAACCAAGAGACCCAGTACTTC
TRBD1 TRBJ2-6 . TRBV30 CAWSLKQRQGGQSF TGTGCCTGGAGTCTTAAACAACGACAGGGCGGGCAATCTTTC
. TRBJ1-5 . TRBV6-1 CATSSLKGEQPQHF TGTGCCACCAGTAGCTTGAAAGGGGAACAGCCCCAGCATTTT
. TRBJ1-1 few TRBV2 CASSLGGGTEAFF TGTGCCAGCAGTCTAGGGGGTGGTACTGAAGCTTTCTTT
TRBD1 TRBJ2-5 few TRBV7-9 CASQGVQETQYF TGTGCCAGTCAGGGGGTCCAAGAGACCCAGTACTTC
. TRBJ1-2 . TRBV4-1 CASSQDRSLLRWYTF TGCGCCAGCAGCCAAGATAGGTCCCTTTTGAGGTGGTACACCTTC
. TRBJ2-1 . TRBV29-1 CSVVILLGSYNEQFF TGCAGCGTTGTCATCCTTCTCGGCTCCTACAATGAGCAGTTCTTC
. TRBJ1-6 few TRBV10-3 CAISEQGSNSPLHF TGTGCCATCAGTGAGCAGGGAAGTAATTCACCCCTCCACTTT
TRBD1 TRBJ1-2 . TRBV30 CAWSTQGSSHGYTF TGTGCCTGGAGTACACAGGGGTCAAGTCATGGCTACACCTTC
. TRBJ1-2 . TRBV5-8 CASSSGLNYGYTF TGTGCCAGCAGCTCGGGACTTAACTATGGCTACACCTTC
TRBD1 TRBJ1-6 . TRBV19 CASSAGGAGVGPLHF TGTGCCAGTAGTGCAGGGGGCGCGGGGGTTGGACCCCTCCACTTT
. TRBJ2-7 few TRBV6-1 CASKEQGSFSYEQYF TGTGCCAGCAAAGAACAGGGAAGTTTTAGCTACGAGCAGTACTTC
. TRBJ1-1 . TRBV5-1 CASSLVGGMNTEAFF TGCGCCAGCAGCTTGGTGGGGGGGATGAACACTGAAGCTTTCTTT
. TRBJ2-5 few TRBV2 CASRSSGGPGETQYF TGTGCCAGCAGATCCTCCGGGGGGCCGGGCGAGACCCAGTACTTC
. TRBJ2-5 . TRBV5-6 CASSLGVSGQETQYF TGTGCCAGCAGCTTGGGGGTTAGCGGCCAAGAGACCCAGTACTTC